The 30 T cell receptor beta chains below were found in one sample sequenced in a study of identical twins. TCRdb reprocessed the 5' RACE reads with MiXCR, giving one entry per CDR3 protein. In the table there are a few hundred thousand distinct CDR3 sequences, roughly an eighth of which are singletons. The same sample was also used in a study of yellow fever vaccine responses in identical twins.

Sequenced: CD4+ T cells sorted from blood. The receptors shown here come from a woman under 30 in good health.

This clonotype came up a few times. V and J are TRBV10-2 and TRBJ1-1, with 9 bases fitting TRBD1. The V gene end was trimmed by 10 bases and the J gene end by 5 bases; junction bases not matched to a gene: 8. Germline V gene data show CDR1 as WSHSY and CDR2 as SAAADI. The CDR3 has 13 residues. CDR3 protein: CATKQGADTEAFF. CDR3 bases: TGCGCCACCAAACAGGGGGCGGATACTGAAGCTTTCTTT.

The CDR3 bases are TGTGCCAGCAGTTTAACTTTCGGTAGTAATCAGCCCCAGCATTTT. Translation gives CASSLTFGSNQPQHF. This rearrangement joins TRBV28 to TRBJ1-5; no definite D call. Germline V gives CDR1 MDHEN, CDR2 SYDVKM. The V end was cut by 2 bases, the J end by 4 bases, with 12 bases between. This CDR3 spans 15 amino acids.

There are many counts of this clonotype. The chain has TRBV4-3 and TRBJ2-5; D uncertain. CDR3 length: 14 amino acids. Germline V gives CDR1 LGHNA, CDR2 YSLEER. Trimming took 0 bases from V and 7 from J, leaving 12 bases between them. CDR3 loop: CASSQEGDGLTQYF. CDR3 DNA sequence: TGCGCCAGCAGCCAAGAAGGAGACGGCTTGACCCAGTACTTC.

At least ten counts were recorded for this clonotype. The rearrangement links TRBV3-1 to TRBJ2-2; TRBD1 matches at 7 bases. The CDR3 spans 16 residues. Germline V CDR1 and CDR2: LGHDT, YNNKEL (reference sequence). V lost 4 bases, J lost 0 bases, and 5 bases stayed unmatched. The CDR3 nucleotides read TGTGCCAGCAGCCTCCGGGACAGATCGAACACCGGGGAGCTGTTTTTT. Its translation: CASSLRDRSNTGELFF.

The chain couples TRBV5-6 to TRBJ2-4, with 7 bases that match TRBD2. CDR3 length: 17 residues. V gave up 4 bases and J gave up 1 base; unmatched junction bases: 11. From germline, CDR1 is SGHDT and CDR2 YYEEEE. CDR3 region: CASSETGGDEAKNIQYF. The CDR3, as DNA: TGTGCCAGCAGCGAAACTGGGGGGGACGAGGCCAAAAACATTCAGTACTTC.

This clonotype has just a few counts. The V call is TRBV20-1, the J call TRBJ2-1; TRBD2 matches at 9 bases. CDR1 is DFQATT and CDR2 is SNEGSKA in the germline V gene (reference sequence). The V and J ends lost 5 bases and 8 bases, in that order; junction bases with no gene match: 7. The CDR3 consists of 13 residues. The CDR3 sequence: CSARTSVPDEQFF. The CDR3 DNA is TGCAGTGCTCGGACTAGCGTACCGGATGAGCAGTTCTTC.

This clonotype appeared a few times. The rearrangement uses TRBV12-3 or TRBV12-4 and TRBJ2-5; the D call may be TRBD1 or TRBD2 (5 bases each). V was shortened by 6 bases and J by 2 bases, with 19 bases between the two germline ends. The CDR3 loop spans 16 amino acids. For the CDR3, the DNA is TGTGCCAGCAGCAAGGGTGAGGGGCTTATTCAAGAGACCCAGTACTTC. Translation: CASSKGEGLIQETQYF.

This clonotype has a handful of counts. The chain's CDR3 is CASSRDYSGANVLTF. The CDR3 DNA reads as TGTGCCAGCAGTCGAGATTACTCTGGGGCCAACGTCCTGACTTTC. The chain recombines TRBV7-2 with TRBJ2-6; no reliable D call. Germline V CDR1 and CDR2: SGHTA, FQGNSA. The CDR3 consists of 15 residues. V was clipped by 6 bases and J by 0 bases, with 9 bases between them.

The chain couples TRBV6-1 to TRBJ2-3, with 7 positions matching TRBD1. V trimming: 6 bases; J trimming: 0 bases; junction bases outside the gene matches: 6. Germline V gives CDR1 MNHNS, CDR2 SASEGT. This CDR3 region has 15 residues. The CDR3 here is CASRQGTTSTDTQYF. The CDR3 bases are TGTGCCAGCAGACAGGGGACAACTAGCACAGATACGCAGTATTTT.

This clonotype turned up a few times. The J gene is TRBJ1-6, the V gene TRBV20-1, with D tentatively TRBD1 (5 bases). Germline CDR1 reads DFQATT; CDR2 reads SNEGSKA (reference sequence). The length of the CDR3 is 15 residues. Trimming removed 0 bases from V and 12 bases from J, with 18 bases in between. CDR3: CSARDQGTLSVPLHF. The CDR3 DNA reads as TGCAGTGCTAGAGATCAGGGTACCCTCAGTGTACCCCTCCACTTT.

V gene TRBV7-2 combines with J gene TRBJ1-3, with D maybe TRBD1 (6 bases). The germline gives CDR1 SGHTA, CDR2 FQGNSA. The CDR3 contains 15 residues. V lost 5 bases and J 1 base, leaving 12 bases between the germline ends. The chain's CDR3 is CASSAETGSGNTIYF. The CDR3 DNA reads TGTGCCAGCAGCGCCGAGACAGGTTCTGGAAACACCATATATTTT.

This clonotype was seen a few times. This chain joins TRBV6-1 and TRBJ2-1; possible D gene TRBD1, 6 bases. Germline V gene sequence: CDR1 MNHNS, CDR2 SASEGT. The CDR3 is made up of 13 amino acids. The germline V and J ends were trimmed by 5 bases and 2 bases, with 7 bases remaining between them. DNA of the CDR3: TGTGCCAGCAGTCGGGACACCTACAATGAGCAGTTCTTC. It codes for CASSRDTYNEQFF.

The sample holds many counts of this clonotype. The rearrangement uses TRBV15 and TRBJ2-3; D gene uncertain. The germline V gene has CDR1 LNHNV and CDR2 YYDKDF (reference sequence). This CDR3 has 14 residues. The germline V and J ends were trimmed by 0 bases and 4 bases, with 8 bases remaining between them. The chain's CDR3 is CATSRDRAADTQYF. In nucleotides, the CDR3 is TGTGCCACCAGCAGAGACCGAGCTGCAGATACGCAGTATTTT.

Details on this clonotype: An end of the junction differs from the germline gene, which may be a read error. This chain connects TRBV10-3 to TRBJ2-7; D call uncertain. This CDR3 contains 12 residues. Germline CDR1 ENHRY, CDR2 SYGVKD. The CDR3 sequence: CAFSTEMREQYF. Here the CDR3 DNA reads TGTGCCTTCAGTACCGAGATGAGGGAGCAGTACTTC.

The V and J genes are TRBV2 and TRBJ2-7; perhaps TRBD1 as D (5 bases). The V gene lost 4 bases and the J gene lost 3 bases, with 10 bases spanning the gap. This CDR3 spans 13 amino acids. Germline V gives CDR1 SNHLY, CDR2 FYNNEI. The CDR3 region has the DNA TGTGCCAGCAGTGGACAGATACACTACGAGCAGTACTTC. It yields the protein CASSGQIHYEQYF.

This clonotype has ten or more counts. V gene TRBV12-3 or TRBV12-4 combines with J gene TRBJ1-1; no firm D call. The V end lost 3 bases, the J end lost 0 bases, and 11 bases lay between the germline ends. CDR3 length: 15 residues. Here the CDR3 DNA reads TGTGCCAGCAGTTTGGCGGCAGTCATGAACACTGAAGCTTTCTTT. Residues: CASSLAAVMNTEAFF.

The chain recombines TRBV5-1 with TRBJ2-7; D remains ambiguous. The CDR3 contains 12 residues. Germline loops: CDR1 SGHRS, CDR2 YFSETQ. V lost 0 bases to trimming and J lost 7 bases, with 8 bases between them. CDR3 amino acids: CASSLGQQEQYF. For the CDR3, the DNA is TGCGCCAGCAGCTTGGGGCAGCAAGAGCAGTACTTC.

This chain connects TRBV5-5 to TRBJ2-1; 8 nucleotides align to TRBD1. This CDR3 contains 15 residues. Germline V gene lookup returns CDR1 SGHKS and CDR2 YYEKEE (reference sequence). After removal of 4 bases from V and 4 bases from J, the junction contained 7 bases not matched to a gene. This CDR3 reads CASSGGTGLYNEQFF. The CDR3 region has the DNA TGTGCCAGCAGCGGAGGGACAGGATTATACAATGAGCAGTTCTTC.

The CDR3 region is CASSLSTFQETQYF. CDR3 bases: TGTGCCAGCAGCTTGAGTACCTTCCAAGAGACCCAGTACTTC. The rearrangement uses TRBV5-4 and TRBJ2-5; D call uncertain. From germline, CDR1 is SGHNT and CDR2 YYREEE (reference sequence). Trimming removed 1 base from V and 1 base from J, with 8 bases in between. The CDR3 has 14 amino acids.

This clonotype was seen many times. As DNA, the CDR3 is TGTGCCAGCAGCCAACTATTGGCAGCGCCAGGGAATGAGCAGTTCTTC. Translation: CASSQLLAAPGNEQFF. The chain links TRBV3-1 to TRBJ2-1, with D maybe TRBD1 (5 bases). V was cut by 2 bases and J by 7 bases, with 18 bases left in between. The CDR3 covers 16 residues. CDR1 and CDR2 (germline): LGHDT, YNNKEL (reference sequence).

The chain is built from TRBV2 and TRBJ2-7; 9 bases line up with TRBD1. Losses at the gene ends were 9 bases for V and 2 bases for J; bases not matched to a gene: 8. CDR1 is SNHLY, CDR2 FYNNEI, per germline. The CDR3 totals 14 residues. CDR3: CASFSQGAPYEQYF. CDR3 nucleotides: TGTGCCAGTTTTTCACAGGGGGCACCCTACGAGCAGTACTTC.

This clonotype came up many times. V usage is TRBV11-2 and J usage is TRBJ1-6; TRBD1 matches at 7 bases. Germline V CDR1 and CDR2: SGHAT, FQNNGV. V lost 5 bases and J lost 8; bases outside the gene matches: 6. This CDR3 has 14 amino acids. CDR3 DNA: TGTGCCAGCAGCCACAGGGGTGCGGATTCACCCCTCCACTTT. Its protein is CASSHRGADSPLHF.

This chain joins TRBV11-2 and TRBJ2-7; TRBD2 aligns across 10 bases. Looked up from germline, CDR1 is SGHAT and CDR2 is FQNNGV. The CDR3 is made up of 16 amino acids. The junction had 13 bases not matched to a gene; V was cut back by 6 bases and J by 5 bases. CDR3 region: CASRELGAGGVHEQYF. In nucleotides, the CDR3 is TGTGCCAGCAGGGAACTCGGAGCGGGAGGGGTGCACGAGCAGTACTTC.

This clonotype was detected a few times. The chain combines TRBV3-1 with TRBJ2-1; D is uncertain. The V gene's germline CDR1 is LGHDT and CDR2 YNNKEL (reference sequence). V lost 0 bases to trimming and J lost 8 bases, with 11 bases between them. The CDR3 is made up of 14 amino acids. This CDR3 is CASSQDNQSDEQFF. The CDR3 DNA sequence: TGTGCCAGCAGCCAAGATAATCAGAGCGATGAGCAGTTCTTC.

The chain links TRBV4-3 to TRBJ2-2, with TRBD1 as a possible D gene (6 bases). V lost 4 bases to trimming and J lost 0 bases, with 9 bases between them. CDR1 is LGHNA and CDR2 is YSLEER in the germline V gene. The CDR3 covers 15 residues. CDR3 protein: CASSRGTTNTGELFF. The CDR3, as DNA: TGCGCCAGCAGCCGTGGGACAACGAACACCGGGGAGCTGTTTTTT.

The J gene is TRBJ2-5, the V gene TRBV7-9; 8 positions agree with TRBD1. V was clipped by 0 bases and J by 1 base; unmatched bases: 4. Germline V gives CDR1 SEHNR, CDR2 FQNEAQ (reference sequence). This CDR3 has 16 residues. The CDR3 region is CASSLAFRGPQETQYF. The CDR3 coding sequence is TGTGCCAGCAGCTTAGCGTTCAGGGGGCCCCAAGAGACCCAGTACTTC.

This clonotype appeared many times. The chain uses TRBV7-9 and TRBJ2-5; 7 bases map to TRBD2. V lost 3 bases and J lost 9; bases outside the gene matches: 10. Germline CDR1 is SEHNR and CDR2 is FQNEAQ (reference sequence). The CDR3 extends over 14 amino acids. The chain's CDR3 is CASSFGTKLVSQYF. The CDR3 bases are TGTGCCAGCAGCTTTGGGACTAAGTTAGTGTCCCAGTACTTC. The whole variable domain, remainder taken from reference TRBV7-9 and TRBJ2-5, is DTGVSQNPRHKITKRGQNVTFRCDPISEHNRLYWYRQTLGQGPEFLTYFQNEAQLEKSRLLSDRFSAERPKGSFSTLEIQRTEQGDSAMYLCASSFGTKLVSQYFGPGTRLLVL.

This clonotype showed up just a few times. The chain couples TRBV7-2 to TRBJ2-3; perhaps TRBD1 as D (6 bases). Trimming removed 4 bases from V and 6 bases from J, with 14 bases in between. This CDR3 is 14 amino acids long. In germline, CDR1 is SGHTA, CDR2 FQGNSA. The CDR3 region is CASSYGQGLDTQYF. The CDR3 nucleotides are TGTGCCAGCAGCTATGGCCAGGGGCTTGATACGCAGTATTTT.

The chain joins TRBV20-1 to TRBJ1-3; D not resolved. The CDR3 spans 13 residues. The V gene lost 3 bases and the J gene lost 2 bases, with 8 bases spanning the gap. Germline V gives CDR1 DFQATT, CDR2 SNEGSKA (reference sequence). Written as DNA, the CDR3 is TGCAGTGCTAGGCGGGGAGCTGGAAACACCATATATTTT. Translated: CSARRGAGNTIYF.

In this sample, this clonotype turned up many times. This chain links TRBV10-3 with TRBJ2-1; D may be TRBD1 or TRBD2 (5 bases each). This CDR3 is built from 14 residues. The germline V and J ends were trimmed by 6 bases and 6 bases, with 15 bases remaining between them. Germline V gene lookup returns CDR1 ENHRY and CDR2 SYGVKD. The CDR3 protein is CAIRGAFAGNEQFF. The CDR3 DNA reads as TGTGCCATCAGAGGGGCGTTTGCGGGCAATGAGCAGTTCTTC.